A selection of T cell receptor beta chains follows, all from one sample in a study of T cell repertoires in cytomegalovirus infection. Via MiXCR, TCRdb re-called the reads, giving one row per CDR3 protein. Found here are some 120,000 distinct CDR3 sequences, 32% of them singletons; the top ten hold about 54%. For these receptors, no antigen is known. Here the sequenced sample was CD8+ T cells from cultured PBMCs, taken from culture after CMV antigen stimulation. These receptors all come from a human donor in good health (CMV status not recorded). Some clones in this sample may be carry-over from other donors' samples. Each CDR3 is given with its conserved first and last residue. Fields, in order: clone size, D gene, J gene, V gene, CDR3 DNA, CDR3 protein. D genes are given only for firm matches. Size tells how often a clone was seen (once, few, many) or the class of an expanded clone, and some rows leave it out.

.	.	TRBJ2-5	TRBV6-6	TGTGCCAGCAGTAGATGGGCCGGGGAGACCCAGTACTTC	CASSRWAGETQYF
few	.	TRBJ1-1	TRBV19	TGTGCCAGTAGTGACCGACCAACCCTGGGCGAAGCTTTCTTT	CASSDRPTLGEAFF
few	TRBD2	TRBJ2-1	TRBV12-3/TRBV12-4	TGTGCCAGCAGCTTAGCGGGGGCCTTTCTTAATGAGCAGTTCTTC	CASSLAGAFLNEQFF
once	TRBD1	TRBJ2-7	TRBV5-6	TGTGCCAGCAGCTTGGTCCGGACAGGGCATGAGCAGTACTTC	CASSLVRTGHEQYF
few	TRBD1	TRBJ1-1	TRBV5-1	TGCGCCAGCAGCGCGGGACAGACGAACACTGAAGCTTTCTTT	CASSAGQTNTEAFF
few	TRBD1	TRBJ1-5	TRBV6-1	TGTGCCAGCAGTTTACAGGGGTATAGCAATCAGCCCCAGCATTTT	CASSLQGYSNQPQHF
.	.	TRBJ2-3	TRBV2	TGTGCCAGCAAGTCCGGGCCGGCATCGGATTTT	CASKSGPASDF
.	.	TRBJ1-1	TRBV19	TGTGCCAGTAGTATCGGGGATAACACTGAAGCTTTCTTT	CASSIGDNTEAFF
few	.	TRBJ2-2	TRBV14	TGTGCCAGCAAGAAGGATGGTCGAGGGGTTTCCGGGGAGCTGTTTTTT	CASKKDGRGVSGELFF
.	.	TRBJ2-7	TRBV7-9	TGTGCCAGCAGCCCCCCCGCGGCTAACTGGGGGCAGTACTTC	CASSPPAANWGQYF
.	.	TRBJ1-1	TRBV4-1	TGCGCCAGCAGCCAGGCACATAGGCGGAACACTGAAGCTTTCTTT	CASSQAHRRNTEAFF
few	TRBD2	TRBJ2-3	TRBV6-4	TGTGCCAGCAGCCCTAGGGGACTAGAAGGAGATACGCAGTATTTT	CASSPRGLEGDTQYF
.	.	TRBJ2-1	TRBV6-2/TRBV6-3	TGTGCCAGCGGTATAGAGGGACACTGGACCTACAATGAGCAGTTCTTC	CASGIEGHWTYNEQFF
few	.	TRBJ2-2	TRBV6-2/TRBV6-3	TGTGCCAGCTATTACGGGGAGCTGTTTTTT	CASYYGELFF
.	.	TRBJ2-2	TRBV13	TGTGCCAGCAGCTCCTGGGTTGGGGCCGGGGAGCTGTTTTTT	CASSSWVGAGELFF
.	.	TRBJ1-1	TRBV7-4	TGTGCCAGCAGCTTAGCAGGGGCTGAAGCTTTCTTT	CASSLAGAEAFF
.	.	TRBJ2-2	TRBV28	TGTGCCAGCAGTTTATTTCCGGGCGGGGAGCTGTTTTTT	CASSLFPGGELFF
.	.	TRBJ1-1	TRBV12-3/TRBV12-4	TGTGCCAGCAGTTTTGGAAGTTTCGGAGCTTTCTTT	CASSFGSFGAFF
few	TRBD1	TRBJ2-5	TRBV28	TGTGCCAGCAGTCCCGGACAGGGAGGAAGAGAGACCCAGTACTTC	CASSPGQGGRETQYF
.	TRBD1	TRBJ1-6	TRBV7-2	TGTGCCAGCAGCTTCCAGACAGGGCCTGGGCTCTCCTATAATTCACCCCTCCACTTT	CASSFQTGPGLSYNSPLHF
.	TRBD1	TRBJ2-7	TRBV19	TGTGCCAGTAGTATAGTTGTGGGACAGGGGACCTACGAGCAGTACTTC	CASSIVVGQGTYEQYF
many	.	TRBJ1-4	TRBV7-9	TGTGCCAGCAGGCTGACAGGTTATGCAACTAATGAAAAACTGTTTTTT	CASRLTGYATNEKLFF
.	TRBD1	TRBJ1-2	TRBV12-5	TGTGCTAGTGGCCCCCCAGGGGGGGAGGGAGGCTACACCTTC	CASGPPGGEGGYTF
few	TRBD2	TRBJ2-7	TRBV4-2	TGTGCCAGCAGCCAAATAGCGGGGACATCCTACGAGCAGTACTTC	CASSQIAGTSYEQYF
.	.	TRBJ1-2	TRBV2	TGTGCCAGCAGTGAAAGTCGGGGTTCGGGCTATGGCTACACCTTC	CASSESRGSGYGYTF
few	TRBD1	TRBJ2-7	TRBV6-2/TRBV6-3	TGTGCCAGCAGTTACTCGGTCCGGTTTGCTGGACAGGGCACAGTCTACGAGCAGTACTTC	CASSYSVRFAGQGTVYEQYF
.	.	TRBJ2-7	TRBV7-2	TGTGCCAGCAGCTTAGAGGCGCTAGTCACTCTCGAGCAGTACTTC	CASSLEALVTLEQYF
few	TRBD1	TRBJ2-5	TRBV12-3/TRBV12-4	TGTGCCAGCAGTCCCGGACAGGGCATAAACCAAGAGACCCAGTACTTC	CASSPGQGINQETQYF
many	TRBD2	TRBJ2-1	TRBV24-1	TGTGCCACCAGCTCTGCGGGGGATTACAATGAGCAGTTCTTC	CATSSAGDYNEQFF
.	.	TRBJ2-7	TRBV29-1	TGCAGCGTTGATGGGGGTCAGGTCTACGAGCAGTACTTC	CSVDGGQVYEQYF
few	.	TRBJ2-1	TRBV7-6	TGTGCCAGCACTCCCGCAGCGTGGGCAGTCGATGAGCAGTTCTTC	CASTPAAWAVDEQFF
.	TRBD2	TRBJ2-1	TRBV5-1	TGCGCCAGCAGCCCCGGACTAGCGGGGGGGAAGAGTGAGCAGTTCTTC	CASSPGLAGGKSEQFF
many	.	TRBJ1-5	TRBV7-3	TGTGCCAGCAGTTACAAGAATCAGCCCCAGCATTTT	CASSYKNQPQHF
.	.	TRBJ1-1	TRBV7-9	TGTGCCAGCAGCAGCCCAGAGGGGGAGAACACTGAAGCTTTCTTT	CASSSPEGENTEAFF
.	.	TRBJ1-2	TRBV7-2	TGTGCCAGCAGCTTGGGGGTGGGGGGAGAAGATGGCTACACCTTC	CASSLGVGGEDGYTF
few	.	TRBJ2-2	TRBV7-6	TGTGCCAGCACCCCGTGGGCAGCGAACACCGGGGAGCTGTTTTTT	CASTPWAANTGELFF
.	.	TRBJ2-7	TRBV28	TGTGCCAGCAGTTTATCGGGTAACGAGCAGTACTTC	CASSLSGNEQYF
.	.	TRBJ2-1	TRBV6-2/TRBV6-3	TGTGCCAGCAGTCCCCTCGGACAGCCAATATCCTATTCTTACAATGAGCAGTTCTTC	CASSPLGQPISYSYNEQFF